This TCR beta chain was profiled in a study of blood T cell repertoires in COVID-19 (dated by TCRdb to 2019 to 2021). Background for the entire study: Samples covering the acute and convalescent phases of COVID-19 were provided by collaborators in the United States, Italy and Spain. Subjects who had been exposed to COVID-19, were actively infected with it, or had recovered from it provided the deeply sampled blood TCRbeta repertoires that made up the dataset. The prospective study material was composed of cDNA or gDNA derived from T cells, B-cell-depleted T cells, or PBMCs. A freely available public database, intended as a resource for researchers studying the immune response to SARS-CoV-2, is where the repertoires were released. Sample metadata almost always included a de-identified subject ID, COVID-19 status, age in years and sex. Samples were obtained from the ongoing ImmuneRACE study (first 160 participants) and from 950 to 1,500 subjects provided by 6 global collaborators. HLA class I and class II types, where available, came from metadata supplied by the sample provider rather than from assay-based typing.

On the study overall, not on this receptor specifically: Clinical and demographic metadata were provided uncurated, with the amount varying by source and participant.

Each collaborating institution followed its own protocols to collect whole blood in K2EDTA tubes. For TCRbeta analysis, collaborator samples were shipped as frozen whole blood, as isolated PBMCs, or as DNA extracted from either sample type. Worth noting for this clone: No cognate antigen has been identified for it. Within one base of it there is no much larger clone, and no base qualities were kept.

The CDR3 runs 15 amino acids, cysteine and phenylalanine included. The entry retains the CDR3 DNA only, 45 bases that are in frame from base 1. For this chain, trimming is 3 bases at the V end and 7 bases at the J end, and the number of junction bases without a gene match is 8. CDR1 and CDR2, looked up from the germline V gene, are ENHRY and SYGVKD. TCRbeta CDR3 regions were amplified from genomic DNA by means of the immunoSEQ Assay, a bias-controlled multiplex PCR. The published analysis was carried out like this. Within the assay, amplification of reference gene primers was used to estimate how many nucleated cells each sample contained. To quantify the absolute abundance of each unique TCRbeta CDR3 rearrangement, sequence reads were collapsed and filtered. For each sample, productive Simpson clonality was calculated as the square root of Simpson's diversity index over productive rearrangements. Entries here come from immuneACCESS through TCRdb and include only in-frame sequences with V and J called. Some clones fail to appear in such tables; in the studies checked, an unresolved V gene covers under half of the shortfall, and the cause of the remainder is unknown. V, J and clone size were drawn from that table, and D and trimming were deduced from the DNA. The sample table shows about 120,000 clones, and more than 70% are seen once. Together, the top ten hold about 5.4% of the sample.

The sequence is built from TRBV10-3 and TRBJ2-2; 7 junctional bases match TRBD2. Material: peripheral blood. This receptor was identified in an elderly man with active or convalescent COVID-19. DNA sequence: TGTGCCATCAGTGATGCTGCGGGGAGGGACGGGGAGCTGTTTTTT. This encodes CAISDAAGRDGELFF.